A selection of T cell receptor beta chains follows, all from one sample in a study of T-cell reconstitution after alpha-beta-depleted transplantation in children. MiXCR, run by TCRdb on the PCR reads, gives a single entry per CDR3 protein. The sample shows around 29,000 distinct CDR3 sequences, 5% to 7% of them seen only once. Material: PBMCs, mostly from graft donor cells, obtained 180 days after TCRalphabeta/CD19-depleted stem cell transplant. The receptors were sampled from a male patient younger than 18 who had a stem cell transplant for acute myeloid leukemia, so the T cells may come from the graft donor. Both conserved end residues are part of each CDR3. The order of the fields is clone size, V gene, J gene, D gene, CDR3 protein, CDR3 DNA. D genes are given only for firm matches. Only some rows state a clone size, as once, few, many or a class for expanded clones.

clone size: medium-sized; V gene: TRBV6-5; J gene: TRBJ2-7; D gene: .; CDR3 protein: CASSYSFEQYF; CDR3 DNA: TGTGCCAGCAGTTACTCGTTCGAGCAGTACTTC
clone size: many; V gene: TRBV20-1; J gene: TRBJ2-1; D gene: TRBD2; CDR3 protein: CSARATSGRSYNEQFF; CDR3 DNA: TGCAGTGCTAGAGCCACTAGCGGGAGAAGTTACAATGAGCAGTTCTTC
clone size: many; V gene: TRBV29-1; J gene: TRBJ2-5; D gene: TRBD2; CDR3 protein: CSGQPTIAGFRETQYF; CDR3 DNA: TGCAGCGGCCAGCCGACTATAGCGGGATTCAGAGAGACCCAGTACTTC
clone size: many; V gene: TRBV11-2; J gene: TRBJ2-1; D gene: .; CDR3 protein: CASSSQGNEQFF; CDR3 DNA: TGTGCCAGCAGTTCCCAGGGCAATGAGCAGTTCTTC
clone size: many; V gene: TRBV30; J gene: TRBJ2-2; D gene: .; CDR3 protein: CAWNPGPTNTGELFF; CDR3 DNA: TGTGCCTGGAACCCGGGACCGACGAACACCGGGGAGCTGTTTTTT
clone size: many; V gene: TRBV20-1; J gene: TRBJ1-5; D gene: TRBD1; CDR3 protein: CSAGSGTGYSNQPQHF; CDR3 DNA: TGCAGTGCTGGTTCCGGGACAGGATATAGCAATCAGCCCCAGCATTTT
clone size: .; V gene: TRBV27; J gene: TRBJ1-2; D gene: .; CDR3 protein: CTLSYRRPFEALNYGYTF; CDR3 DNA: TGTACCCTCAGTTATCGAAGGCCTTTCGAAGCTTTAAACTATGGCTACACCTTC
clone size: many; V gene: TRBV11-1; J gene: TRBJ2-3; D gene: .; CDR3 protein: CASSLTRGVGTDTQYF; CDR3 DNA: TGTGCCAGCAGCTTAACACGGGGAGTAGGAACAGATACGCAGTATTTT
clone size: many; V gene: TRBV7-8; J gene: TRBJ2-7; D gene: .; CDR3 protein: CASSLEMRGHTYEQYF; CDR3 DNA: TGTGCCAGCAGCTTAGAAATGAGGGGACATACCTACGAGCAGTACTTC
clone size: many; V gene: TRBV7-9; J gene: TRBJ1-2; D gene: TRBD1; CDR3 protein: CASSHDRDGYTF; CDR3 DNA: TGTGCCAGCAGCCATGACAGGGACGGCTACACCTTC
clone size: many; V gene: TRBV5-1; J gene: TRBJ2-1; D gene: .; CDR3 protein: CASSLESARTYNEQFF; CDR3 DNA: TGCGCCAGCAGCTTGGAGAGCGCCCGGACTTACAATGAGCAGTTCTTC
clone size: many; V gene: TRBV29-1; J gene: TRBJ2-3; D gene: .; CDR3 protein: CSGKPNRVRRGDTQYF; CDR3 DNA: TGCAGCGGAAAGCCTAACAGAGTCCGCCGGGGAGATACGCAGTATTTT
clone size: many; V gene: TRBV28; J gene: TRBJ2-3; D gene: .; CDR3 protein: CASSLFSAGTQYF; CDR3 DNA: TGTGCCAGCAGTTTATTTAGCGCTGGGACGCAGTATTTT
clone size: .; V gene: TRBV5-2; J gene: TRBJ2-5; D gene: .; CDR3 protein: CAMGPGPPQETQYF; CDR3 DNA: TGTGCCATGGGCCCCGGGCCCCCCCAAGAGACCCAGTACTTC
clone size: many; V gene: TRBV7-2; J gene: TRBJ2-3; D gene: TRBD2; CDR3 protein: CASSQGRGGLASRHTDTQYF; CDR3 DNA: TGTGCCAGCAGCCAGGGAAGGGGAGGACTAGCGTCACGACACACAGATACGCAGTATTTT
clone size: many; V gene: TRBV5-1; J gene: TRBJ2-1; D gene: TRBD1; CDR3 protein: CASSDPTGVNEQFF; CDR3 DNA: TGCGCCAGCAGCGACCCGACAGGGGTCAATGAGCAGTTCTTC
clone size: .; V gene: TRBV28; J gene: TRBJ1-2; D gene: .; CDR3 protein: CASSLLDRNLYGYTF; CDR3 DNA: TGTGCCAGCAGTTTATTGGACAGAAACCTGTATGGCTACACCTTC
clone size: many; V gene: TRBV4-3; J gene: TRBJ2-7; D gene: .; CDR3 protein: CASSQDGPSPYEQYF; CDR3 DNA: TGCGCCAGCAGCCAAGATGGCCCCAGCCCCTACGAGCAGTACTTC
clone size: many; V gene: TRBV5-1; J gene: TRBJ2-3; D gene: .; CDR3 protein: CASSSDVTLDTQYF; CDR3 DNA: TGCGCCAGCAGCTCGGATGTCACTCTTGATACGCAGTATTTT
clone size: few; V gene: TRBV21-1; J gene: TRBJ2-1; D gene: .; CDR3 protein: CASSTTTSGCNEQFF; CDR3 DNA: TGTGCCAGCAGCACTACTACTAGCGGCTGCAATGAGCAGTTCTTC
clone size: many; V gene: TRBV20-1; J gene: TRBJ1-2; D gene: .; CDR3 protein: CSAVTDSNYGYTF; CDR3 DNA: TGCAGTGCGGTTACCGATTCTAACTATGGCTACACCTTC
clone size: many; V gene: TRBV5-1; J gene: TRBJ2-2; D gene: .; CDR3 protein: CASRVLQGSGELFF; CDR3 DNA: TGCGCCAGCAGGGTCCTGCAGGGGTCCGGGGAGCTGTTTTTT
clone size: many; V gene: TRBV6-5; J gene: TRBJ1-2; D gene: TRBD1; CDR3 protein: CASSYAITGGIYGYTF; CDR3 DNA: TGTGCCAGCAGTTACGCAATAACAGGGGGAATCTATGGCTACACCTTC
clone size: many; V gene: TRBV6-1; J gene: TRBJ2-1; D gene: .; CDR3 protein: CASTPGGLAYNEQFF; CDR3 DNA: TGTGCCAGCACCCCCGGTGGGCTAGCATACAATGAGCAGTTCTTC
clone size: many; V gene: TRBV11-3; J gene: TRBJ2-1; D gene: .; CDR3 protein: CASSSDGSSYNEQFF; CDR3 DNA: TGTGCCAGCAGCTCAGACGGAAGCTCCTACAATGAGCAGTTCTTC
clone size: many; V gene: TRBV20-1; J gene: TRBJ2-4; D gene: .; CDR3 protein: CSARADYPAKNIQYF; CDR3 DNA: TGCAGTGCTAGGGCGGACTACCCGGCCAAAAACATTCAGTACTTC
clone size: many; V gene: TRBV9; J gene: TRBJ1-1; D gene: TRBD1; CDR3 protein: CASSPRQGGWAFF; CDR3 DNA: TGTGCCAGCAGCCCCCGACAGGGAGGTTGGGCTTTCTTT
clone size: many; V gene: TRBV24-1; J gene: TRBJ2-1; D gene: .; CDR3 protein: CATSDWGGRNSINEQFF; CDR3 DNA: TGTGCCACCAGTGATTGGGGCGGGCGGAACTCGATCAATGAGCAGTTCTTC
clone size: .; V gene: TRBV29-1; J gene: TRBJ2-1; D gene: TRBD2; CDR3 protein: CSVALAGFANEQFF; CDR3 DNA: TGCAGCGTTGCCCTAGCGGGGTTCGCCAATGAGCAGTTCTTC
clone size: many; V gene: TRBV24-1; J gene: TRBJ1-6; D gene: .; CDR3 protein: CATSEVGSPLHF; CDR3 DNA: TGTGCCACCAGTGAGGTGGGTTCACCCCTCCACTTT
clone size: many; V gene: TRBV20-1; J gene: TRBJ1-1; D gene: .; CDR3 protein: CSASRVTGTEAFF; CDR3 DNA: TGCAGTGCTAGTAGGGTTACGGGCACTGAAGCTTTCTTT
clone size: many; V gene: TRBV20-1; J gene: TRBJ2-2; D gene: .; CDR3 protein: CIARGNGELFF; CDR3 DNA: TGCATCGCACGGGGGAACGGGGAGCTGTTTTTT
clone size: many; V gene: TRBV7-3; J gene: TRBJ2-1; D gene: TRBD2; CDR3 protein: CASSSFGGRSLEQFF; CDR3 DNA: TGTGCCAGCAGCTCATTTGGCGGGAGGTCCCTAGAGCAGTTCTTC
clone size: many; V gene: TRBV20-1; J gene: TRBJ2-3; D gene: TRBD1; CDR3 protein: CSATRTGAGTDTQYF; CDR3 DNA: TGCAGTGCCACGAGAACAGGGGCTGGCACAGATACGCAGTATTTT
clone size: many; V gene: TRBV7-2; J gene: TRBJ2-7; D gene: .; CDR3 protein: CASSLGSVYEQYF; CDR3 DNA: TGTGCCAGCAGCCTCGGATCGGTCTACGAGCAGTACTTC
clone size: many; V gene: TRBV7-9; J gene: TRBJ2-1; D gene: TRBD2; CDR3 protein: CASSLWSVGPGLAGGSDEQFF; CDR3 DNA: TGTGCCAGCAGCTTGTGGTCAGTCGGGCCGGGACTAGCGGGAGGGAGCGATGAGCAGTTCTTC
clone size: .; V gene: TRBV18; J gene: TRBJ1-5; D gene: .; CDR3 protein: CASSPGPYSNQPQHF; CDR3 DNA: TGTGCCAGCTCACCGGGACCTTATAGCAATCAGCCCCAGCATTTT
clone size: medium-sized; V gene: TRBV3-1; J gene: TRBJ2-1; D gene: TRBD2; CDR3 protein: CASSQGLAGVRKEQFF; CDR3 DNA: TGTGCCAGCAGCCAAGGACTAGCGGGAGTTAGGAAAGAGCAGTTCTTC
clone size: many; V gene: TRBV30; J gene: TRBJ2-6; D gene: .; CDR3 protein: CASKSVRGVGSGANVLTF; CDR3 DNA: TGTGCCTCAAAATCTGTTCGGGGTGTAGGTTCTGGGGCCAACGTCCTGACTTTC
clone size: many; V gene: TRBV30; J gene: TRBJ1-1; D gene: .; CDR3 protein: CAWSGVNTEAFF; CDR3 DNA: TGTGCCTGGAGTGGGGTGAACACTGAAGCTTTCTTT
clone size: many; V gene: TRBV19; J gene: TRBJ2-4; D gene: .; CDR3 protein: CASSMGVSGVGAKNIQYF; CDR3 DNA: TGTGCCAGTAGTATGGGGGTTAGCGGCGTTGGAGCCAAAAACATTCAGTACTTC
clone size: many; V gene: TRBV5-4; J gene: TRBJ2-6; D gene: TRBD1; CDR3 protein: CASSSSSTGALGANVLTF; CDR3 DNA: TGTGCCAGCAGCTCGAGCTCGACAGGGGCTCTTGGGGCCAACGTCCTGACTTTC
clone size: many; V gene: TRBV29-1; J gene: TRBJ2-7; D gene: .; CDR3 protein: CSVGASSYEQYF; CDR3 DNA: TGCAGCGTCGGCGCTAGTAGCTACGAGCAGTACTTC
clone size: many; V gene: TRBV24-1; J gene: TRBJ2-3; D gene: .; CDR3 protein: CATSDLTAQRGDTQYF; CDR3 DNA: TGTGCCACCAGTGATTTGACCGCCCAGAGAGGAGATACGCAGTATTTT
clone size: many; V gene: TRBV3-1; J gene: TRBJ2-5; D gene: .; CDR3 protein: CASSQLAESKETQYF; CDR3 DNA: TGTGCCAGCAGCCAATTAGCGGAGTCGAAAGAGACCCAGTACTTC
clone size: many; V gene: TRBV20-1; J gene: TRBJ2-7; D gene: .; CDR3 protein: CSAPLPGGRSYEQYF; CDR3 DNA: TGCAGTGCCCCACTCCCGGGTGGGCGGTCCTACGAGCAGTACTTC
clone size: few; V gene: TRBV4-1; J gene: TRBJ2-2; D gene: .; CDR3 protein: CASSQDYPPGPMNTGELFF; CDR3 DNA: TGCGCCAGCAGCCAAGATTACCCTCCGGGACCCATGAACACCGGGGAGCTGTTTTTT
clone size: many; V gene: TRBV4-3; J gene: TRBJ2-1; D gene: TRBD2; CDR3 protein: CASSQVASGRYNEQFF; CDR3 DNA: TGCGCCAGCAGCCAGGTCGCTAGCGGGAGATACAATGAGCAGTTCTTC
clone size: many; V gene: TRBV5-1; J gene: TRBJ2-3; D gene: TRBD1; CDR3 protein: CASSFKSSNSPGQGVGTQYF; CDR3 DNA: TGCGCCAGCAGCTTCAAATCATCAAACTCCCCGGGACAGGGGGTCGGTACGCAGTATTTT
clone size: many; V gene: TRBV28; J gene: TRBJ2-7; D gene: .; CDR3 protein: CASRSTATYEQYF; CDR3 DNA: TGTGCCAGCAGATCGACTGCGACCTACGAGCAGTACTTC
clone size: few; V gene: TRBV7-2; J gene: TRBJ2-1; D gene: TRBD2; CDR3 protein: CASSPGGGGYNEQFF; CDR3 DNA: TGTGCCAGCAGCCCCGGGGGGGGGGGCTACAATGAGCAGTTCTTC
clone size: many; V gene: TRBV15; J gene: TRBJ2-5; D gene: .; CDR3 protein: CATSSRQAGETQYF; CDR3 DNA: TGTGCCACCAGCAGTAGACAGGCCGGAGAGACCCAGTACTTC
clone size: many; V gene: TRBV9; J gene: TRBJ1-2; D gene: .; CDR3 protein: CASSVDGGRNYGYTF; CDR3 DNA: TGTGCCAGCAGCGTAGATGGGGGCCGGAACTATGGCTACACCTTC
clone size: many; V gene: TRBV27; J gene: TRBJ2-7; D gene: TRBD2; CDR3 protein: CASSPRTSGSAYEQYF; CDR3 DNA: TGTGCCAGCAGTCCCCGGACTAGCGGGAGTGCCTACGAGCAGTACTTC
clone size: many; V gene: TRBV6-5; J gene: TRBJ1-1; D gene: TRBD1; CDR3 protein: CASSYAGGITEAFF; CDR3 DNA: TGTGCCAGCAGTTACGCAGGGGGTATCACTGAAGCTTTCTTT
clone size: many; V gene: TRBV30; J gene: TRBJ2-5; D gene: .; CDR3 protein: CAWSVETQYF; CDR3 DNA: TGTGCCTGGAGTGTAGAGACCCAGTACTTC